This entry features one T cell receptor (beta chain) sequence. The sample belongs to a study of T-cell reconstitution after alpha-beta-depleted transplantation in children. Researchers prepared the TCRbeta library using unique molecular identifiers, the study reports. Using its own MiXCR run on the PCR reads, TCRdb lists one record per CDR3 protein. The data show around 92,000 distinct CDR3 sequences, with 12% seen just once and 14% held by the top ten. The ends lost 5 bases at V and 0 bases at J; junction bases unmatched: 10. The CDR3 consists of 17 residues. Germline CDR1 and CDR2: SGHTA and FQGNSA.

The genes are TRBV7-2 and TRBJ1-5, with 7 bases matching TRBD1. The TCR was taken from a human donor who donated a stem cell graft to a child with inherited bone marrow failure. The sequencing used PBMCs from the stem cell graft donor, collected from the stem cell graft. This chain's CDR3 is CASSQRGTAYSNQPQHF. Here the CDR3 DNA reads TGTGCCAGCAGCCAAAGGGGGACAGCATATAGCAATCAGCCCCAGCATTTT. The variable domain in full, completed from reference TRBV7-2 and TRBJ1-5, reads GAGVSQSPSNKVTEKGKDVELRCDPISGHTALYWYRQSLGQGLEFLIYFQGNSAPDKSGLPSDRFSAERTGGSVSTLTIQRTQQEDSAVYLCASSQRGTAYSNQPQHFGDGTRLSIL.